This TCR beta chain derives from a study of blood T cells in healthy people across ages. Study-level results: Diversity was estimated from one million T cells, and these estimates were considered underestimates.

Donors were healthy Caucasian individuals from Russia aged roughly 6 to 95. Drawn from each donor were approximately 9.5 milliliters of peripheral blood. Total RNA was isolated from each sample in quantities of at least 6 micrograms. In regard to this clonotype: What it recognizes is unknown.

The CDR3 contains 13 residues. Germline V lookup: CDR1 SQVTM, CDR2 ANQGSEA. Trimming removed 8 bases from V and 3 bases from J, with 16 bases in between. Sample-barcoded 5' priming and a J-beta primer mix drove a second PCR of about 6 to 11 cycles. One entry per CDR3 protein, called by TCRdb with MiXCR from the 5' RACE reads. The sample consists of some 1.8 million distinct CDR3 sequences, 35% to 50% of them appearing once. The sequenced sample consisted of blood. The V and J genes are TRBV29-1 and TRBJ1-1; no definite D call. The receptor's source is a human donor in good health. Here the CDR3 DNA reads TGCAGCTCACGAAAGGAGGTTGACACTGAAGCTTTCTTT. Translated, it gives CSSRKEVDTEAFF.